Sequencing of this TCR beta chain was carried out in a study of Graves' ophthalmopathy and Graves' hyperthyroidism (dated by TCRdb to 2016 to 2018). Background for the entire study: Peripheral blood was collected at initial diagnosis, before any treatment. TCR beta repertoire signatures were used to distinguish Graves' ophthalmopathy from Graves' hyperthyroidism and to predict progression to ophthalmopathy. In total, some 130 blood samples were TCR-sequenced: approximately 42 ophthalmopathy, some 75 hyperthyroidism and approximately 17 hyperthyroidism-to-ophthalmopathy patients. A discovery set of 100 patients (43 ophthalmopathy, approximately 58 stable hyperthyroidism) was enrolled to explore V-J signatures distinguishing ophthalmopathy from hyperthyroidism. An independent validation cohort was composed of approximately 18 hyperthyroidism patients and about 17 patients who later progressed from hyperthyroidism to ophthalmopathy. T-cell repertoires of thyroid tissue and blood were compared in six hyperthyroidism patients. After sampling, hyperthyroidism patients received methimazole starting at 30 mg daily, and ophthalmopathy patients received high-dose intravenous methylprednisolone. The roughly 94 discovery patients were randomly divided into training and test sets at a 7:3 ratio. What the study reported, not specific to this receptor: Sample size was not predetermined statistically, and investigators were not blinded to group allocation. In validation, the model predicted ophthalmopathy progression with 55% to 71% sensitivity and roughly 78% specificity; 12 predicted patients were CT-confirmed with GO in a median of roughly 6.8 months. In cross-validation, the 13-signature model distinguished ophthalmopathy from stable hyperthyroidism with 87.88% sensitivity and 81% to 82% specificity, while in the test set the corresponding values were approximately 79% and 70%. Most expanded thyroid clonotypes with a frequency above 0.001 also appeared in blood, which suggests that blood repertoires may reflect the immune response in the thyroid.

A remark on this clonotype: Its antigen target is currently unknown. No clone much larger than this one lies a single base away; base qualities are absent.

Stable hyperthyroidism was defined as no progression to ophthalmopathy within 18 months of follow-up. The hyperthyroidism patients were 18 to 65 years old and newly diagnosed, with a disease duration of less than 2 months. Patients were excluded if they had other autoimmune diseases, uncontrolled infections, pregnancy or lactation. Clinical symptoms, serum thyroxine, TRAb, thyroid ultrasound and orbital computed tomography formed the basis of the diagnosis. PBMCs were isolated from approximately 10 ml of fresh peripheral blood by Ficoll-Paque density gradient centrifugation. Total RNA was extracted with Trizol reagent and quality-checked on an Agilent 2100 Bioanalyzer. TCR beta CDR3 regions were amplified from RNA transcripts for repertoire sequencing. A first-round RT-PCR used HTBI primers with the Qiagen OneStep RT-PCR kit, followed by a second-round multiplex PCR, size selection and purification. Libraries were sequenced paired-end with 100 bp reads on an Illumina HiSeq2000. The study's processing was this. SOAPnuke was used for read processing, and reads with adapters, uncalled bases, a mean Phred below 15, or no exact constant-primer or identifier match were discarded. COPE v1.2.5 was used to merge high-quality paired reads. Each unique nucleotide sequence was defined as a clonotype, and clonotypes were aligned to IMGT TRB V, D and J references with MiTCR v1.1. Only V-J combinations with frequency above 0.0001 were analysed, covering around 99% of repertoires. A TCR clonal expansion and chaos score per V-J combination was defined as the ratio of F50 clonal expansion to chaos observed in the TCRdist matrix. Features were reduced by Welch's t-statistics and random forest to over 10 V-J combinations, which fed a naive Bayes classifier. The Morisita-Horn index was used to measure how similar the thyroid and blood repertoires were. The public reads were quality trimmed at Q25 with fastp and then assembled into clones with MiXCR by TCRdb, keeping productive beta chains. Identical CDR3 proteins give one entry, which carries the most common genes and DNA. For this entry, the V and J calls and clone size follow TCRdb and not the study's own pipeline. The sample records hundreds of thousands of distinct CDR3 sequences, 20% to 25% of which are singletons. The top ten clonotypes cover roughly 7.4% of the sample.

Counted from cysteine to phenylalanine, this CDR3 has 14 amino acids. This entry keeps only the CDR3 DNA: 42 bases, framed from base 1. From the germline V gene (reference sequence), CDR1 is MNHEY and CDR2 is SMNVEV. V and J lose 2 bases and 4 bases, and a span of 11 bases separates them. The source material was peripheral blood. This TCR came from a woman under 30 with stable Graves' hyperthyroidism. Some clones in this sample may be carry-over from other donors' samples. Donor details come from another sample of the same person, matched by shared clones. The V and J genes are TRBV27 and TRBJ2-5; the D gene cannot be resolved reliably. The bases are TGTGCCAGCAGTTTAAAGCTAAGGATAGAGACCCAGTACTTC. This sequence encodes CASSLKLRIETQYF.